The 28 T cell receptor beta chains below all came from one sample that was sequenced in a study of human T cells and chemical hapten exposure (dated by TCRdb to the early 2020s). The sample's time point label is to be understood as: patch test 2, 6 weeks after DPC sensitization. The sample's treatment or condition label is to be understood as: therapeutic diphenylcyclopropenone sensitization with weekly scalp DPC. Receptors were amplified or captured by RACE. This sample was sequenced with a NextSeq 500. Clones were called with MiXCR by TCRdb after fastp trimmed the public reads at Q25, and only in-frame beta chains were retained. Rows are unified per CDR3 protein, each entry keeping the most common DNA and genes. The sample table records about 69,000 distinct CDR3 sequences; under 13% of these occur just once. The ten top clones hold around 7% of the sample. This specimen was whole blood, taken in connection with sensitization to the hapten diphenylcyclopropenone (DPC). The receptor source for this set is a woman aged 50 to 60 with alopecia areata. Some clones in this sample may be carry-over from other donors' samples.

This clonotype was found many times. The CDR3 region is CASSFGRTEAFF. The CDR3 nucleotides are TGTGCCAGCAGTTTTGGACGGACTGAAGCTTTCTTT. This sequence joins TRBV12-3 or TRBV12-4 and TRBJ1-1; D is unclear. The CDR3 is 12 residues long. V was clipped by 3 bases and J by 5 bases, with 7 bases between them.

This clonotype occurred many times. The chain combines TRBV29-1 with TRBJ2-5; 7 bases map to TRBD1. The CDR3 is 14 amino acids. The V and J ends lost 7 bases and 7 bases, in that order; junction bases with no gene match: 15. CDR1 and CDR2 from the germline V gene are SQVTM and ANQGSEA. DNA for the CDR3: TGCAGCGCTGGAACCGGACAGGAAACGGGGACCCAGTACTTC. Protein: CSAGTGQETGTQYF.

This clonotype was counted between two and nine times. The J gene is TRBJ2-3, the V gene TRBV24-1; TRBD2 matches at 9 bases. The germline CDR1 and CDR2 sequences are KGHDR and SFDVKD. The V gene end was trimmed by 3 bases and the J gene end by 4 bases; junction bases not matched to a gene: 10. The CDR3 has 17 amino acids. The CDR3 sequence is CATSDPVAGEGADTQYF. CDR3 sequence (DNA): TGTGCCACCAGTGATCCGGTAGCGGGAGAAGGGGCAGATACGCAGTATTTT.

As DNA, the CDR3 is TGTGCCAGCAGTTTAAATAGCGGGGCGGTCCCCTACGAGCAGTACTTC. This gives the protein CASSLNSGAVPYEQYF. This rearrangement joins TRBV27 to TRBJ2-7; TRBD2 matches 8 bases. Germline-derived CDR1 and CDR2 are MNHEY and SMNVEV (reference sequence). V trimming: 2 bases; J trimming: 2 bases; junction bases outside the gene matches: 8. The CDR3 loop spans 16 amino acids.

In this sample, this clonotype turned up many times. CDR3 protein: CASSLGPRANYGYTF. CDR3 nucleotides: TGTGCCAGCAGCTTAGGGCCCAGAGCTAACTATGGCTACACCTTC. The chain joins TRBV7-9 to TRBJ1-2, with D unresolved. The V gene's germline CDR1 is SEHNR and CDR2 FQNEAQ (reference sequence). Trimming took off 1 base at V and 0 bases at J, with 9 bases between the two ends. This CDR3 is 15 amino acids long.

The chain joins TRBV11-2 to TRBJ2-5, with TRBD1 matching 10 bases. This CDR3 is built from 16 residues. Looked up from germline, CDR1 is SGHAT and CDR2 is FQNNGV. J gave up 5 bases and V 5 bases, and 11 bases lay outside the gene matches. CDR3 DNA sequence: TGTGCCAGCAGCACTACCGGGACAGGGGTTGGGGAGACCCAGTACTTC. Protein product: CASSTTGTGVGETQYF.

This clonotype has more than one count but fewer than ten. J is TRBJ2-5 and V is TRBV29-1; unclear D gene. Deletions cut 6 bases from V and 1 base from J, with 0 bases between. Germline V CDR1 and CDR2: SQVTM, ANQGSEA. The CDR3 is made up of 9 amino acids. This chain's CDR3 is CSVQETQYF. The CDR3 DNA reads TGCAGCGTCCAAGAGACCCAGTACTTC.

The chain joins TRBV7-2 to TRBJ1-6, with D perhaps TRBD1 (5 bases). The CDR3 has 14 amino acids. Germline-derived CDR1 and CDR2 are SGHTA and FQGNSA. V shed 2 bases and J shed 10 bases, with 12 bases lying between them. The CDR3 sequence: CASSLKGAGSPLHF. In DNA form, the CDR3 reads TGTGCCAGCAGCTTAAAAGGGGCTGGATCACCCCTCCACTTT.

This clonotype occurred many times. The CDR3 sequence is CASSPGQKNTEAFF. As DNA, the CDR3 is TGTGCCAGTAGTCCGGGACAGAAGAACACTGAAGCTTTCTTT. V is TRBV19 and J is TRBJ1-1, with 7 bases matching TRBD1. The length of the CDR3 is 14 residues. The V and J ends lost 5 bases and 1 base, in that order; junction bases with no gene match: 4. Germline CDR1 LNHDA, CDR2 SQIVND (reference sequence).

This clonotype was counted ten times or more. The chain links TRBV10-3 to TRBJ2-5; 11 bases match TRBD2. CDR1 ENHRY and CDR2 SYGVKD come from the germline V gene. The CDR3 is 17 residues long. J was trimmed by 4 bases and V by 3 bases; bases with no gene match: 10. In DNA form, the CDR3 reads TGTGCCATCAGTGAACCTCTAGCGGGAGGCCGGGGAGAGACCCAGTACTTC. Protein sequence: CAISEPLAGGRGETQYF.

There are a few counts of this clonotype. The chain employs TRBV6-1 and TRBJ2-2; D gene uncertain. The CDR3 runs 16 residues. The V and J ends lost 6 bases and 0 bases respectively, with 14 bases between them. From germline, CDR1 is MNHNS and CDR2 SASEGT. The CDR3 here is CASRSAQFPNTGELFF. The CDR3 DNA reads as TGTGCCAGCAGGTCCGCGCAGTTCCCGAACACCGGGGAGCTGTTTTTT.

This clonotype came up a few times. The chain joins TRBV30 to TRBJ1-1; D uncertain. The CDR3 is 14 amino acids. Trimming removed 0 bases from V and 0 bases from J, with 8 bases in between. Germline values: CDR1 GTSNPN, CDR2 SVGIG (reference sequence). CDR3 sequence (DNA): TGTGCCTGGAGTGTGGTCGCTATGAACACTGAAGCTTTCTTT. Its translation is CAWSVVAMNTEAFF.

This clonotype was detected a few times. The rearrangement links TRBV19 to TRBJ2-2; D unresolved. From germline, CDR1 is LNHDA and CDR2 SQIVND (reference sequence). CDR3 length: 14 amino acids. V was clipped by 5 bases and J by 1 base, with 8 bases between them. CDR3 sequence (DNA): TGTGCCAGTAGTTCCCAGGAGAACACCGGGGAGCTGTTTTTT. Translated: CASSSQENTGELFF.

This rearrangement joins TRBV28 to TRBJ1-1; no definite D call. There are 13 residues in the CDR3. The germline V and J ends were trimmed by 5 bases and 12 bases, with 19 bases remaining between them. From germline, CDR1 is MDHEN and CDR2 SYDVKM. The CDR3 nucleotides are TGTGCCAGCAGTACGAGACACGCCCGGGGTACTTTCTTT. Translating gives CASSTRHARGTFF.

The chain combines TRBV6-6 with TRBJ2-3; D is ambiguous. CDR1 MNHNY and CDR2 SVGAGI come from the germline V gene (reference sequence). V lost 7 bases, J lost 2 bases, and 13 bases lay in between. The CDR3 runs to 14 residues. This chain's CDR3 is CASKGLDFTDTQYF. Here the CDR3 DNA reads TGTGCCAGCAAGGGCCTAGACTTCACAGATACGCAGTATTTT.

The sample holds many counts of this clonotype. The V gene is TRBV6-2 or TRBV6-3, the J gene TRBJ1-4; D gene unclear. The CDR3 covers 14 residues. V was shortened by 4 bases and J by 4 bases, with 10 bases between the two germline ends. The V gene's germline CDR1 is MNHEY and CDR2 SVGEGT. In nucleotides, the CDR3 is TGTGCCAGCAGTTTACCGGGATTTAATGAAAAACTGTTTTTT. This codes for CASSLPGFNEKLFF.

The genes are TRBV4-2 and TRBJ1-2; D is possibly TRBD1 (5 bases). V was trimmed by 0 bases and J by 8 bases, leaving 13 bases between them. Per germline, CDR1 LGHNA and CDR2 YNFKEQ. The CDR3 spans 14 residues. The CDR3 is CASSQDAGTVGYTF. As DNA, the CDR3 is TGTGCCAGCAGCCAAGATGCAGGGACCGTGGGCTACACCTTC.

This clonotype came up a few times. CDR3: CASSERVPFNEQFF. In DNA form, the CDR3 reads TGTGCCAGCAGTGAACGGGTCCCCTTCAATGAGCAGTTCTTC. The chain uses TRBV6-1 and TRBJ2-1; D ambiguous. The V gene lost 2 bases and the J gene lost 6 bases, with 11 bases spanning the gap. The CDR3 contains 14 residues. CDR1 MNHNS and CDR2 SASEGT come from the germline V gene.

There are a few counts of this clonotype. The chain uses TRBV12-3 or TRBV12-4 and TRBJ1-1; D is unclear. This CDR3 is built from 13 residues. V lost 6 bases to trimming and J lost 5 bases, with 13 bases between them. The CDR3 region has the DNA TGTGCCAGCAGCCCCTGGATGGGGACTGAAGCTTTCTTT. It encodes CASSPWMGTEAFF.

The genes are TRBV29-1 and TRBJ2-1, with a possible D match to TRBD2 (5 bases). Per germline, CDR1 SQVTM and CDR2 ANQGSEA. Trimming pared 4 bases from V and 8 bases from J, leaving 18 bases between. The CDR3 has 14 residues. The CDR3 reads CSVVWESPVHEQFF. The CDR3 DNA sequence: TGCAGCGTTGTTTGGGAGTCCCCGGTCCATGAGCAGTTCTTC.

This clonotype was found many times. The chain carries TRBV5-1 and TRBJ2-1; perhaps TRBD2 as D (5 bases). Deletions cut 4 bases from V and 3 bases from J, with 11 bases between. The germline V gene encodes CDR1 SGHRS and CDR2 YFSETQ. The CDR3 covers 14 residues. Here the CDR3 reads CASSPGFDYNEQFF. CDR3 DNA: TGCGCCAGCAGCCCGGGATTCGACTACAATGAGCAGTTCTTC. Together with reference TRBV5-1 and TRBJ2-1, the CDR3 gives the full variable domain: KAGVTQTPRYLIKTRGQQVTLSCSPISGHRSVSWYQQTPGQGLQFLFEYFSETQRNKGNFPGRFSGRQFSNSRSEMNVSTLELGDSALYLCASSPGFDYNEQFFGPGTRLTVL.

The chain links TRBV3-1 to TRBJ2-5; D is ambiguous. Germline assignment: CDR1 LGHDT and CDR2 YNNKEL (reference sequence). Trimming removed 1 base at V and 9 bases at J, with 15 bases between. The CDR3 runs 14 residues. The CDR3 is CASSQAAASKAQYF. The CDR3 DNA reads as TGTGCCAGCAGCCAAGCTGCGGCGAGCAAGGCCCAGTACTTC.

This clonotype occurred many times. The chain carries TRBV7-7 and TRBJ2-5; a weak D match, TRBD1 (6 bases). V lost 5 bases to trimming and J lost 2 bases, with 18 bases between them. Germline CDR1 is SSHAT and CDR2 is FNYEAQ (reference sequence). CDR3 length: 16 amino acids. Here the CDR3 DNA reads TGTGCCAGCAGCCCCCAGGGGCGAGCGGAGCAAGAGACCCAGTACTTC. Protein: CASSPQGRAEQETQYF.

This clonotype was found a few times. The CDR3 protein is CSAPGSPGGGYTF. The CDR3 DNA is TGCAGTGCCCCGGGATCACCGGGGGGTGGCTACACCTTC. The chain is built from TRBV20-1 and TRBJ1-2; perhaps TRBD1 as D (5 bases). The germline CDR1 and CDR2 sequences are DFQATT and SNEGSKA (reference sequence). The CDR3 contains 13 residues. V lost 6 bases, J lost 7 bases, and 18 bases lay in between.

The rearrangement links TRBV29-1 to TRBJ1-1; TRBD1 is a possible D gene (6 bases). The germline V gene has CDR1 SQVTM and CDR2 ANQGSEA. Trimming removed 4 bases at V and 1 base at J, with 16 bases between. This CDR3 comprises 15 residues. The CDR3 DNA follows: TGCAGCGTTGGATACAGGGCGCGACAGAACACTGAAGCTTTCTTT. This sequence encodes CSVGYRARQNTEAFF.

This clonotype was observed at least ten times. This chain connects TRBV20-1 to TRBJ2-1, with 9 bases identical to TRBD2. Trimming cost V 3 bases and J 9 bases; bases outside gene matches: 12. This CDR3 spans 15 amino acids. Germline V gene sequence: CDR1 DFQATT, CDR2 SNEGSKA (reference sequence). The DNA of the CDR3 is TGCAGTGCTAGCACCGGGACTAGCATGATAGTTGAGCAGTTCTTC. Its protein is CSASTGTSMIVEQFF.

This clonotype was detected ten times or more. CDR3 nucleotide sequence: TGTGCCTGGAGTACTTTCTCTGGAAACACCATATATTTT. Its protein is CAWSTFSGNTIYF. The chain uses TRBV30 and TRBJ1-3; D is unresolved. CDR1 is GTSNPN and CDR2 is SVGIG in the germline V gene (reference sequence). Trimming removed 2 bases from V and 0 bases from J, with 5 bases in between. The CDR3 loop spans 13 amino acids. Full variable domain (rest looked up from reference TRBV30 and TRBJ1-3): SQTIHQWPATLVQPVGSPLSLECTVEGTSNPNLYWYRQAAGRGLQLLFYSVGIGQISSEVPQNLSASRPQDRQFILSSKKLLLSDSGFYLCAWSTFSGNTIYFGEGSWLTVV.

This chain uses TRBV7-2 with TRBJ2-1; TRBD2 aligns across 10 bases. This CDR3 is 15 amino acids long. With V trimmed by 5 bases and J by 5 bases, 6 bases remained unmatched. Germline V gives CDR1 SGHTA, CDR2 FQGNSA. The CDR3: CASSTSGVTNNEQFF. The CDR3 region has the DNA TGTGCCAGCAGCACTAGCGGGGTCACGAACAATGAGCAGTTCTTC.